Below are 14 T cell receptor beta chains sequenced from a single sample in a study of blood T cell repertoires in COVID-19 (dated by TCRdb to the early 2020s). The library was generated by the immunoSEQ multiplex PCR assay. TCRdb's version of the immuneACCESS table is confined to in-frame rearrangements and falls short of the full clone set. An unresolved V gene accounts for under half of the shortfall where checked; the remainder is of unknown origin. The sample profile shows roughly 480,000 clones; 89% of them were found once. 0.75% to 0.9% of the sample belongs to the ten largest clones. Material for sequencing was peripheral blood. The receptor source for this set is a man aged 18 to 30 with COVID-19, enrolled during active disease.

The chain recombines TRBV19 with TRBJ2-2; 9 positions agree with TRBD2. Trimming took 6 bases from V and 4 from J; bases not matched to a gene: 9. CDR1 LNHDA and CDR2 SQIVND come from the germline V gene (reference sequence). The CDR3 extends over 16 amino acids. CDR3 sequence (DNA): TGTGCCAGTAGCGATCTAGCGGGAAGGGGCACCGGGGAGCTGTTTTTT. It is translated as CASSDLAGRGTGELFF.

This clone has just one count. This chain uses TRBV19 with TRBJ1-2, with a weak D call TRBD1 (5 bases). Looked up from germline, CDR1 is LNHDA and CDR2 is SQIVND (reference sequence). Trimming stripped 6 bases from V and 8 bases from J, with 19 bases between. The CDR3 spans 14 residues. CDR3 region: CASRGGLWASGYTF. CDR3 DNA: TGTGCCAGTAGGGGGGGACTTTGGGCTTCCGGCTACACCTTC.

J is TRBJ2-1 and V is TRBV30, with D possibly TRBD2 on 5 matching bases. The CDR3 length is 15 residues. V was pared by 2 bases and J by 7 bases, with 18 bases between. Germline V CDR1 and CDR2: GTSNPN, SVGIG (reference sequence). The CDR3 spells CAWSQSSLMVNEQFF. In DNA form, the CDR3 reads TGTGCCTGGAGTCAGTCTAGCCTTATGGTTAATGAGCAGTTCTTC.

The chain's CDR3 is CASSLSMARGETQYF. The CDR3 coding sequence is TGTGCCAGCAGTTTATCGATGGCTAGAGGGGAGACCCAGTACTTC. The chain uses TRBV27 and TRBJ2-5, with D perhaps matching TRBD2 (5 bases). CDR1 and CDR2 (germline): MNHEY, SMNVEV (reference sequence). V was pared by 0 bases and J by 5 bases, with 13 bases between. The CDR3 sequence is 15 residues long.

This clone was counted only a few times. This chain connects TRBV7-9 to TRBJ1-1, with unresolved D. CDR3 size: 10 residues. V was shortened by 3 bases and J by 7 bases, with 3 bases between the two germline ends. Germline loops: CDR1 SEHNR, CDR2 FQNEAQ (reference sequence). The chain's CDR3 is CASSFLEAFF. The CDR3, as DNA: TGTGCCAGCAGCTTTCTTGAAGCTTTCTTT.

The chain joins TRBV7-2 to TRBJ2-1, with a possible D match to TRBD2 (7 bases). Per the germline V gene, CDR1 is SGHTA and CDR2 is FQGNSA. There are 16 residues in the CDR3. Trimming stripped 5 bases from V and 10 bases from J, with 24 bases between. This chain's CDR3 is CASSDTWAGAREEQFF. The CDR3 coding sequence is TGTGCCAGCAGCGACACCTGGGCGGGGGCGAGAGAGGAGCAGTTCTTC.

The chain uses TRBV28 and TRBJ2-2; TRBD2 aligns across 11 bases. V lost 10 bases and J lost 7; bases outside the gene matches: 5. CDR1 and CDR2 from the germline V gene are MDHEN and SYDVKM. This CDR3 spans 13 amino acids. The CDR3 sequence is CAIVTSGDGELFF. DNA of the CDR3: TGTGCCATCGTGACTAGCGGGGACGGGGAGCTGTTTTTT.

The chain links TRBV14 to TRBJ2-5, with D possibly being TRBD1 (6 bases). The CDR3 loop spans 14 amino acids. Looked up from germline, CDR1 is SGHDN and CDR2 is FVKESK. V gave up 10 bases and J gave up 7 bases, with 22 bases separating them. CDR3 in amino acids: CATKSGRQVGTQYF. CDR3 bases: TGTGCCACCAAGTCGGGACGACAGGTCGGGACCCAGTACTTC.

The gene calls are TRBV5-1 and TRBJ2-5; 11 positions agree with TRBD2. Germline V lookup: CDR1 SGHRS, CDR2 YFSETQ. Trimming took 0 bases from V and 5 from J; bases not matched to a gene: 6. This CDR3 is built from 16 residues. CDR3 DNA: TGCGCCAGCAGCTTGGCCAAGACTAGCGGGACCGAGACCCAGTACTTC. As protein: CASSLAKTSGTETQYF.

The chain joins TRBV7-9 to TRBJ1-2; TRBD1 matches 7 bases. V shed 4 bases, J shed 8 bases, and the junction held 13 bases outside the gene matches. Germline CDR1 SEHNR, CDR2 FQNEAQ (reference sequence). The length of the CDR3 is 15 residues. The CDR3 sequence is CASSSRTGPYEGYTF. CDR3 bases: TGTGCCAGCAGCTCTAGGACAGGACCTTATGAGGGCTACACCTTC. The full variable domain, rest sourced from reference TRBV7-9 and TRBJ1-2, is DTGVSQNPRHKITKRGQNVTFRCDPISEHNRLYWYRQTLGQGPEFLTYFQNEAQLEKSRLLSDRFSAERPKGSFSTLEIQRTEQGDSAMYLCASSSRTGPYEGYTFGSGTRLTVV.

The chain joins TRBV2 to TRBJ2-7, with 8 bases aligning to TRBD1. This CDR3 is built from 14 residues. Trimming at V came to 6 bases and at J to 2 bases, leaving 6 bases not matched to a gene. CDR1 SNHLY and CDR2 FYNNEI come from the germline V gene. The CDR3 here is CASRPGTGAYEQYF. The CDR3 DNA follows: TGTGCCAGCAGGCCAGGGACAGGCGCCTACGAGCAGTACTTC.

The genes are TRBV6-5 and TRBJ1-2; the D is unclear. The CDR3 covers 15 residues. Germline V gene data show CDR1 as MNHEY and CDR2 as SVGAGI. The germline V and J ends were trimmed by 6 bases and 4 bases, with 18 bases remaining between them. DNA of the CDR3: TGTGCCAGCAGGAGCCAGCGACTAACAACCTATGGCTACACCTTC. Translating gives CASRSQRLTTYGYTF.

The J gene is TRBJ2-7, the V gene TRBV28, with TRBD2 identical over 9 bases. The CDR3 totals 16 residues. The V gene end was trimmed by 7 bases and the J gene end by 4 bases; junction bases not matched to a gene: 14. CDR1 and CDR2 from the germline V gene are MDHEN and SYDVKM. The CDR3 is CASTLLGPSGDYEQYF. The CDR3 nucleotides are TGTGCCAGCACCTTATTAGGGCCTAGCGGGGATTACGAGCAGTACTTC. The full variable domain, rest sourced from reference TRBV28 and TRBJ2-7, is DVKVTQSSRYLVKRTGEKVFLECVQDMDHENMFWYRQDPGLGLRLIYFSYDVKMKEKGDIPEGYSVSREKKERFSLILESASTNQTSMYLCASTLLGPSGDYEQYFGPGTRLTVT.

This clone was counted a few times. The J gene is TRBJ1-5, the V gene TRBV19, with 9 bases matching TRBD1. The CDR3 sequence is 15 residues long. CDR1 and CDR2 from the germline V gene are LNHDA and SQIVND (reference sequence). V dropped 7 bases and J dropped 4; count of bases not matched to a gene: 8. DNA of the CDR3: TGTGCCAGTAATCCCGGGACAGGGCTTAATCAGCCCCAGCATTTT. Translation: CASNPGTGLNQPQHF. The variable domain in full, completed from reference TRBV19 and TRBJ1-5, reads DGGITQSPKYLFRKEGQNVTLSCEQNLNHDAMYWYRQDPGQGLRLIYYSQIVNDFQKGDIAEGYSVSREKKESFPLTVTSAQKNPTAFYLCASNPGTGLNQPQHFGDGTRLSIL.